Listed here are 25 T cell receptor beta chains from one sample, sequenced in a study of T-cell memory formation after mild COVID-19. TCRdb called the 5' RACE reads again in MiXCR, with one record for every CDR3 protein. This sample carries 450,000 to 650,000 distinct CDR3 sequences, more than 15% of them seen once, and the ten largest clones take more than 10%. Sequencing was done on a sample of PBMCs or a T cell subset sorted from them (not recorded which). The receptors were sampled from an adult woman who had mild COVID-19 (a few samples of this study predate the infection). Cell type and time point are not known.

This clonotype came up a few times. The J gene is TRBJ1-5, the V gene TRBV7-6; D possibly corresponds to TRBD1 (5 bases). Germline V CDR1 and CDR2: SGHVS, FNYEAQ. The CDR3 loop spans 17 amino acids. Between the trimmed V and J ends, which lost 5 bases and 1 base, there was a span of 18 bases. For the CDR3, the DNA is TGTGCCAGCAGCGTCTCCCCCGGGGCCGGGAGCAATCAGCCCCAGCATTTT. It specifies CASSVSPGAGSNQPQHF.

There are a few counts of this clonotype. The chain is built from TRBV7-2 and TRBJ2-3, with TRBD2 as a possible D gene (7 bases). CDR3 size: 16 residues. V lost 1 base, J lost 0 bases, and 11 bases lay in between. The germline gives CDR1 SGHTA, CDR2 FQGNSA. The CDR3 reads CASSLGGGGSTDTQYF. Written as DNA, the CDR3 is TGTGCCAGCAGCTTAGGAGGCGGGGGCAGCACAGATACGCAGTATTTT.

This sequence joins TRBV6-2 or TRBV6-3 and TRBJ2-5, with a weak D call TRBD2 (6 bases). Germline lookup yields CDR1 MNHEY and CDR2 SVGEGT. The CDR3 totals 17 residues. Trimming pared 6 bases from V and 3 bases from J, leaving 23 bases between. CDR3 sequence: CASRQMGGSSFEETQYF. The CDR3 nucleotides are TGTGCCAGCAGGCAGATGGGGGGAAGTTCGTTCGAAGAGACCCAGTACTTC.

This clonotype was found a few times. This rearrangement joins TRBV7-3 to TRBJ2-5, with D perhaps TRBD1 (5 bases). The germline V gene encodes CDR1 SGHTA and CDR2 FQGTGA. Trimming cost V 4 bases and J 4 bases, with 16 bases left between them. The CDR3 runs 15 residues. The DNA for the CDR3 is TGTGCCAGCAGCTCCTCAGGGTTTCTGGGAGAGACCCAGTACTTC. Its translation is CASSSSGFLGETQYF.

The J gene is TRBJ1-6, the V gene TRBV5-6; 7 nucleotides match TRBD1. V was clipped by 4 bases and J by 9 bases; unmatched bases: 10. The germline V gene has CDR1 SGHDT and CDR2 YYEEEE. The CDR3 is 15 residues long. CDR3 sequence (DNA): TGTGCCAGCAGCGAACAGGGGTTTGGAGGTTCACCCCTCCACTTT. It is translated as CASSEQGFGGSPLHF.

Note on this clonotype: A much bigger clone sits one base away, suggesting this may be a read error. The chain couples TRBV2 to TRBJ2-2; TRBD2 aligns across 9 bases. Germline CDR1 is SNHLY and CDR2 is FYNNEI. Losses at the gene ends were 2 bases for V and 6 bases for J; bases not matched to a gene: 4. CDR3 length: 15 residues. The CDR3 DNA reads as TGTGCCAGCAGTGAACTAGCGGGATGGCCCGGGGAGCTGTTTTTT. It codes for CASSELAGWPGELFF.

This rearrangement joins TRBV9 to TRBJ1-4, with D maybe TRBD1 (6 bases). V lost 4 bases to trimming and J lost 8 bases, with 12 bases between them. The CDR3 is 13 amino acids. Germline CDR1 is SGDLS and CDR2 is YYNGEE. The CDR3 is CASSPDSGEKLFF. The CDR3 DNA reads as TGTGCCAGCAGCCCGGACAGCGGAGAAAAACTGTTTTTT.

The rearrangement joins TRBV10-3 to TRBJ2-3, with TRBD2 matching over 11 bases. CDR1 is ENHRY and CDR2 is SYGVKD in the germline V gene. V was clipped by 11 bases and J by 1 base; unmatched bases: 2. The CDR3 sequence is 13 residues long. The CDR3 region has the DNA TGTGCCGTGACTAGCGGGGGCACAGATACGCAGTATTTT. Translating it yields CAVTSGGTDTQYF.

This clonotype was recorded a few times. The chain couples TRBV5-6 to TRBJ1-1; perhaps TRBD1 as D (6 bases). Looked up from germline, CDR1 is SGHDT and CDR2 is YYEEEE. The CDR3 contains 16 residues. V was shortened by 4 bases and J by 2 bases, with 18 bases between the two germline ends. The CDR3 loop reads CASSRRRGAGNTEAFF. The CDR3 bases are TGTGCCAGCAGCCGTCGGCGGGGGGCGGGAAACACTGAAGCTTTCTTT. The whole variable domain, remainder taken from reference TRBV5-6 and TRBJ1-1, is DAGVTQSPTHLIKTRGQQVTLRCSPKSGHDTVSWYQQALGQGPQFIFQYYEEEERQRGNFPDRFSGHQFPNYSSELNVNALLLGDSALYLCASSRRRGAGNTEAFFGQGTRLTVV.

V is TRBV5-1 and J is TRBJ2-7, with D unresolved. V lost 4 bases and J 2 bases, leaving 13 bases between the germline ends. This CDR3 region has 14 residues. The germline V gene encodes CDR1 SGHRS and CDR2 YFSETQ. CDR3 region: CASSHGSGPYEQYF. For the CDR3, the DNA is TGCGCCAGCAGCCACGGATCGGGCCCCTACGAGCAGTACTTC.

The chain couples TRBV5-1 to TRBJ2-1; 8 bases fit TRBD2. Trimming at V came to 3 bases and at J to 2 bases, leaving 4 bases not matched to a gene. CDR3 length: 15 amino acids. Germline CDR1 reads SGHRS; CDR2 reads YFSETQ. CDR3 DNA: TGCGCCAGCAGCTACAGCGGGAGTCCCTACAATGAGCAGTTCTTC. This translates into CASSYSGSPYNEQFF.

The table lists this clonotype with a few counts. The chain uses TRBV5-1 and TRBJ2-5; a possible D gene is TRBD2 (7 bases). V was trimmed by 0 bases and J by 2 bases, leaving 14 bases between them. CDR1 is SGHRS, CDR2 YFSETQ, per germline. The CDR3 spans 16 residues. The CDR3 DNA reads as TGCGCCAGCAGCTTGGTTGGGGGGGGGCTGCAAGAGACCCAGTACTTC. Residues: CASSLVGGGLQETQYF. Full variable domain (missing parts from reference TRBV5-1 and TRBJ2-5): KAGVTQTPRYLIKTRGQQVTLSCSPISGHRSVSWYQQTPGQGLQFLFEYFSETQRNKGNFPGRFSGRQFSNSRSEMNVSTLELGDSALYLCASSLVGGGLQETQYFGPGTRLLVL.

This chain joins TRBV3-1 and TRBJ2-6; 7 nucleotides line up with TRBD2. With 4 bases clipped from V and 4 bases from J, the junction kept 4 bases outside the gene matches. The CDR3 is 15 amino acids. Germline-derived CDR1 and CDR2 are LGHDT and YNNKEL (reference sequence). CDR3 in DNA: TGTGCCAGCAGCCGGAGCGGGGAAGGGGCCAACGTCCTGACTTTC. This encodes CASSRSGEGANVLTF.

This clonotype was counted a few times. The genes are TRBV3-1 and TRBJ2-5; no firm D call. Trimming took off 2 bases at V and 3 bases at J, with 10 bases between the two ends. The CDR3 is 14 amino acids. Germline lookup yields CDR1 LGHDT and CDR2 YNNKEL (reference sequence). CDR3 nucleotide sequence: TGTGCCAGCAGCCAAAACGGTCTGAAAGAGACCCAGTACTTC. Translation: CASSQNGLKETQYF.

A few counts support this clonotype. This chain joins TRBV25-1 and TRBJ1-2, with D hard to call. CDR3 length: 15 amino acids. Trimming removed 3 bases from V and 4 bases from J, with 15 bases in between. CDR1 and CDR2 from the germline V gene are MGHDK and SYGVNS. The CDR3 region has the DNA TGTGCCAGCAGTGATTCAGGTCGGAAAGCCTATGGCTACACCTTC. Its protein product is CASSDSGRKAYGYTF.

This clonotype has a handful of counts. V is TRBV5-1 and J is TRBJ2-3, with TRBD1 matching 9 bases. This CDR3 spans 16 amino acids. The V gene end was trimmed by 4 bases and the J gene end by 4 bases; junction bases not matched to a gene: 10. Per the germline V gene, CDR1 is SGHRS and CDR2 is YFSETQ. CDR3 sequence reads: CASSRSPQGASDTQYF. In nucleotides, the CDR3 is TGCGCCAGCAGCCGGTCACCACAGGGGGCATCAGATACGCAGTATTTT.

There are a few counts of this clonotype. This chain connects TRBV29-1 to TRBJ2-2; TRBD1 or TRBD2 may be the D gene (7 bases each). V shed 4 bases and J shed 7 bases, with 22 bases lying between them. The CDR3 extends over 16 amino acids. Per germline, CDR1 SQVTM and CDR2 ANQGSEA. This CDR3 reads CSVGRRGGESGGELFF. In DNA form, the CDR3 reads TGCAGCGTTGGGCGCAGGGGGGGAGAGAGCGGCGGGGAGCTGTTTTTT.

CDR3 nucleotides: TGTGCCAGCAGCCCCGGGGTAGCGGGGAGAGAGACCCAGTACTTC. It encodes CASSPGVAGRETQYF. The chain carries TRBV11-2 and TRBJ2-5, with 8 nucleotides matching TRBD2. Germline V gene sequence: CDR1 SGHAT, CDR2 FQNNGV. The CDR3 is made up of 15 amino acids. V lost 5 bases, J lost 4 bases, and 9 bases stayed unmatched. The complete variable domain, with remaining parts taken from reference TRBV11-2 and TRBJ2-5, reads EAGVAQSPRYKIIEKRQSVAFWCNPISGHATLYWYQQILGQGPKLLIQFQNNGVVDDSQLPKDRFSAERLKGVDSTLKIQPAKLEDSAVYLCASSPGVAGRETQYFGPGTRLLVL.

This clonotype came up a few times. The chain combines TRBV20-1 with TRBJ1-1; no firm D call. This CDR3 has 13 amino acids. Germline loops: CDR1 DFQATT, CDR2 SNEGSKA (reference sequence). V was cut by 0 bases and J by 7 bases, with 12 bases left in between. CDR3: CSARDRGLGEAFF. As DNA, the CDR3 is TGCAGTGCTAGAGATCGAGGGCTAGGTGAAGCTTTCTTT.

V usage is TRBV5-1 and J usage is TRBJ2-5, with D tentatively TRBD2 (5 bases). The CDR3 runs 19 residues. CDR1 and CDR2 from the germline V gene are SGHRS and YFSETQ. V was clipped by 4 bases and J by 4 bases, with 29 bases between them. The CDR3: CASSTNIYLDQEAVETQYF. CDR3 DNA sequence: TGCGCCAGCAGCACGAATATATATCTGGACCAAGAAGCGGTAGAGACCCAGTACTTC.

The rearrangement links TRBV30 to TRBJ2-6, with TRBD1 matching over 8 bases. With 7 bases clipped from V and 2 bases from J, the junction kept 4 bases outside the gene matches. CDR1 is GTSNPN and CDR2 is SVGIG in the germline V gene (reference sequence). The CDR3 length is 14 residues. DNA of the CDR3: TGTGCCTCCGGGACAGGCGCTGGGGCCAACGTCCTGACTTTC. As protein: CASGTGAGANVLTF.

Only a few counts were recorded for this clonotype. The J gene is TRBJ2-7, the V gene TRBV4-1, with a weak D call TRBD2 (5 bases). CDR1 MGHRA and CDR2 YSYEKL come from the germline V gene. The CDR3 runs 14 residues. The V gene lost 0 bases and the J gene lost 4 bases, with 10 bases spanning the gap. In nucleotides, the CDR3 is TGCGCCAGCAGCCAAGATGTTGCGGGTTACGAGCAGTACTTC. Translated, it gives CASSQDVAGYEQYF.

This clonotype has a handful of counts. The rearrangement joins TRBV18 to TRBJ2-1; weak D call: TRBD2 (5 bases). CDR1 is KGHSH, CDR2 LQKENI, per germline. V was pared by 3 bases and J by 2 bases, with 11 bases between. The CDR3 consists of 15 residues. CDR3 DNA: TGTGCCAGCTCACCCGGACTTACCACCTACAATGAGCAGTTCTTC. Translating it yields CASSPGLTTYNEQFF.

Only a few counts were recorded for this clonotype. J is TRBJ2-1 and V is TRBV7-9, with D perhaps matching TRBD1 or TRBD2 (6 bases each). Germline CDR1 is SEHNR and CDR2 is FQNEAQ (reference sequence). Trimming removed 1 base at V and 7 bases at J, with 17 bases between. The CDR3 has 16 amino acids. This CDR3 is CASSLVSPGEVNEQFF. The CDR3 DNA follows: TGTGCCAGCAGCTTAGTGTCCCCAGGGGAGGTAAATGAGCAGTTCTTC.

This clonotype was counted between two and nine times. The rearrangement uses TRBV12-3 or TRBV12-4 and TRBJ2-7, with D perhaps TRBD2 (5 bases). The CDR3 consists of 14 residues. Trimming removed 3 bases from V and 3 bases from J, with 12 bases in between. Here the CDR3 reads CASSLSGNYYEQYF. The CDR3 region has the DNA TGTGCCAGCAGTTTGTCCGGGAATTACTACGAGCAGTACTTC.